The entry that follows covers one T cell receptor (beta chain) sequence. The specificity of this receptor is unknown. An end of the junction differs from the germline gene, which may be a read error. This specimen belongs to a study of post-analysis software for immune sequencing data (dated by TCRdb to about 2015). In terms of the full investigation: Relapsing-remitting, secondary progressive and progressive-relapsing multiple sclerosis were recorded as disease courses, and subtype annotation was lacking for some patients. The patient repertoires were set against about 12 previously published healthy control repertoires from donors whose ages ranged from roughly 6 to 25 years. A subset of samples was prepared in parallel using single-end sample barcoding, then pooled and co-amplified after Illumina adapter ligation. Results and caveats for the whole study, not just this receptor: Significantly higher frequencies in patients than in controls were found for about five TRBV segments, including TRBV5-6, TRBV5-1 and TRBV20-1. Significantly lower normalized Chao1 diversity was found in multiple sclerosis patients than in controls, suggesting substantial peripheral T-cell clonal expansion. Direct clustering with F measure revealed strong co-clustering of samples prepared in the same batch, which led to a batch-effect correction. The control group was slightly older than the multiple sclerosis patient group.

As encoded in the germline V gene, CDR1 is MGHRA while CDR2 is YSYEKL. CDR3 length: 16 amino acids, cysteine to phenylalanine. Only CDR3 DNA remains: 48 bases, in frame from the first base. To demonstrate the VDJtools post-analysis software, TCR beta repertoires were profiled from the peripheral blood of some 12 young patients with multiple sclerosis. Multiple sclerosis patients were children and adolescents aged about 6 to 15 years. The protocol used for the library was PCR. TCRdb names Illumina HiSeq 2500 as the instrument used. To reduce PCR and sequencing biases, unique molecular identifiers were incorporated into the TCR beta cDNA libraries. About 500,000 cDNA molecules were obtained for every 1 to 10 million input T cells, so each molecule roughly corresponded to one T cell. The patient libraries were prepared and sequenced with the same protocol used for the earlier healthy control dataset. Within a given batch, samples were prepared together, multiplexed and sequenced on the same HiSeq lane. Concerning the study's data processing: Raw barcoded reads were processed with MIGEC, and single-read molecular identifier groups were discarded before consensus assembly and CDR3 extraction. Clonotype tables were post-analysed with VDJtools, normalizing diversity by down-sampling all datasets to the smallest sample size. Repertoire overlap clustering matched CDR3 amino acid but not nucleotide sequences to correct batch-related cross-sample contamination. TCRdb reprocessing: public reads trimmed at Q25 with fastp, clones called with MiXCR, in-frame beta chains kept. Identical CDR3 proteins give one entry, which carries the most common genes and DNA. The V and J calls come from TCRdb's annotation, not from the publication. The sample data list about 400,000 distinct CDR3 sequences, and 30% to 45% of these were observed just once. The top ten clonotypes cover 13% of the sample.

The rearranged segments are TRBV4-1 and TRBJ2-7; 10 central bases correspond to TRBD1. The clonotype originates from a girl aged 5-17 years with multiple sclerosis. Sequenced input: blood. The DNA is TGCACCAGCAGCCCAGCAGACAGGGGGCTCTCCTACGAGCAGTACTTC. This encodes CTSSPADRGLSYEQYF.